A single sample is the source of the 21 T cell receptor beta chains below, sequenced in a study of T cells in Graves' hyperthyroidism and ophthalmopathy (dated by TCRdb to between 2018 and 2021). Library preparation employed multiplex PCR. Sequenced using an Illumina HiSeq 2000. TCR beta CDR3 regions were amplified from RNA transcripts. The TCR CDR3 was subjected to a first round of RT-PCR using the HTBI primer set and the Qiagen OneStep RT-PCR kit. TCRdb itself trimmed the public reads at Q25 with fastp, ran MiXCR and retained productive beta chains. One record per CDR3 amino acid sequence lists the most common genes and DNA. A total of hundreds of thousands of distinct CDR3 sequences appear in this sample, approximately 15% of them only once. Roughly 7.7% of the sample is taken by the ten largest. The sequencing sample was made of blood. Every receptor here comes from a woman aged 18-30 years with Graves' hyperthyroidism.

This clonotype came up many times. The genes are TRBV6-1 and TRBJ2-7, with a possible D match to TRBD1 (6 bases). Trimming pared 7 bases from V and 2 bases from J, leaving 12 bases between. The CDR3 loop spans 13 amino acids. Per germline, CDR1 MNHNS and CDR2 SASEGT. CDR3 bases: TGTGCCAGCATGGGGACACAGACCTACGAGCAGTACTTC. It translates to CASMGTQTYEQYF.

This clonotype was seen ten or more times. The chain links TRBV7-9 to TRBJ2-7, with D possibly matching TRBD1 (6 bases). The CDR3 has 15 residues. Trimming took off 5 bases at V and 0 bases at J, with 14 bases between the two ends. Germline V gene lookup returns CDR1 SEHNR and CDR2 FQNEAQ (reference sequence). The CDR3 bases are TGTGCCAGCAGCCGCGACAGGATCGCCTCCTACGAGCAGTACTTC. This gives the protein CASSRDRIASYEQYF.

Notes on this clonotype: A read error may explain this, as a much larger clone is one base away. J is TRBJ2-2 and V is TRBV24-1, with 7 bases fitting TRBD1. CDR3 length equals 16 residues. After removal of 3 bases from V and 6 bases from J, the junction contained 9 bases not matched to a gene. The germline gives CDR1 KGHDR, CDR2 SFDVKD. CDR3 nucleotide sequence: TGTGCCACCAGTGATCCCCGACAGGGCGGTGCCGGGGAGCTGTTTTTT. As protein: CATSDPRQGGAGELFF.

This clonotype was detected ten times or more. This rearrangement joins TRBV12-3 or TRBV12-4 to TRBJ2-1; 10 nucleotides line up with TRBD2. The length of the CDR3 is 14 residues. With 6 bases clipped from V and 9 bases from J, the junction kept 8 bases outside the gene matches. The CDR3 loop reads CASRLAGRPSEQFF. CDR3 bases: TGTGCCAGCAGACTAGCGGGGAGGCCGAGTGAGCAGTTCTTC.

The rearrangement joins TRBV5-1 to TRBJ2-2, with a possible D match to TRBD2 (5 bases). Trimming took off 4 bases at V and 4 bases at J, with 20 bases between the two ends. The CDR3 spans 17 residues. Germline V CDR1 and CDR2: SGHRS, YFSETQ. CDR3 in amino acids: CASSGGGRFSGTGELFF. In DNA, the CDR3 is TGCGCCAGCAGCGGTGGAGGCAGGTTTTCCGGCACCGGGGAGCTGTTTTTT.

CDR3 amino acids: CATSQGQGITF. In DNA, the CDR3 is TGTGCCACCAGCCAAGGACAGGGGATCACCTTC. The V and J genes are TRBV24-1 and TRBJ1-2; 9 nucleotides agree with TRBD1. This CDR3 has 11 amino acids. Trimming removed 7 bases from V and 13 bases from J; junction bases left unmatched: 6. CDR1 KGHDR and CDR2 SFDVKD come from the germline V gene.

Only one count was recorded for this clonotype. The rearrangement uses TRBV5-4 and TRBJ1-3, with 7 bases identical to TRBD1. Germline CDR1 is SGHNT and CDR2 is YYREEE (reference sequence). V lost 0 bases, J lost 7 bases, and 7 bases stayed unmatched. The CDR3 is 15 amino acids. DNA of the CDR3: TGTGCCAGCAGCTTGGGGAACAGGGGAGGGAACACCATATATTTT. Its translation is CASSLGNRGGNTIYF.

The chain uses TRBV5-4 and TRBJ2-7, with TRBD1 matching 10 bases. The CDR3 extends over 14 amino acids. V shed 7 bases, J shed 5 bases, and the junction held 9 bases outside the gene matches. The V gene's germline CDR1 is SGHNT and CDR2 YYREEE (reference sequence). The CDR3 is CASGDRGRSNEQYF. The CDR3 region has the DNA TGTGCCAGCGGTGACAGGGGGCGCAGCAACGAGCAGTACTTC.

This clonotype appeared many times. The chain uses TRBV12-3 or TRBV12-4 and TRBJ2-3; the D gene is possibly TRBD2 (6 bases). The ends were cut back, 6 bases at V and 6 bases at J, with 13 bases in the middle. The CDR3 spans 13 residues. The CDR3 spells CASRLAPSDTQYF. The CDR3 bases are TGTGCCAGCAGACTAGCCCCCTCGGATACGCAGTATTTT.

There are many counts of this clonotype. The J gene is TRBJ2-2, the V gene TRBV6-2 or TRBV6-3; 7 bases are a match to TRBD2. Germline CDR1 MNHEY, CDR2 SVGEGT. The length of the CDR3 is 15 residues. J was trimmed by 4 bases and V by 2 bases; bases with no gene match: 4. In DNA, the CDR3 is TGTGCCAGCAGTTACGGCGGGAGAGGCACCGGGGAGCTGTTTTTT. This sequence encodes CASSYGGRGTGELFF.

This clonotype appeared many times. J is TRBJ2-7 and V is TRBV5-1; 7 bases line up with TRBD1. J was trimmed by 9 bases and V by 3 bases; bases with no gene match: 12. Germline-derived CDR1 and CDR2 are SGHRS and YFSETQ. This CDR3 region has 14 residues. In DNA form, the CDR3 reads TGCGCCAGCAGCTCTACCGGGACAGAGGGGGTGCAGTACTTC. Amino acids: CASSSTGTEGVQYF.

This clonotype was seen many times. This chain connects TRBV19 to TRBJ1-1, with D possibly being TRBD1 (5 bases). This CDR3 is built from 14 residues. The V gene lost 5 bases and the J gene lost 1 base, with 11 bases spanning the gap. The germline gives CDR1 LNHDA, CDR2 SQIVND (reference sequence). The CDR3 here is CASSRGTTNTEAFF. In nucleotides, the CDR3 is TGTGCCAGTAGTCGAGGGACGACGAACACTGAAGCTTTCTTT.

Ten or more counts support this clonotype. The V and J genes are TRBV11-2 and TRBJ2-7, with 9 bases fitting TRBD1. V was clipped by 5 bases and J by 6 bases; unmatched bases: 8. The germline V gene has CDR1 SGHAT and CDR2 FQNNGV. The CDR3 contains 14 residues. The CDR3 nucleotides read TGTGCCAGCAGCCATCGGACAGGGGCGGTCGAGCAGTACTTC. Residues: CASSHRTGAVEQYF.

This clonotype was observed at least ten times. V usage is TRBV27 and J usage is TRBJ2-3; 10 bases are a match to TRBD2. The CDR3 totals 15 residues. With V trimmed by 6 bases and J by 3 bases, 6 bases remained unmatched. The germline CDR1 and CDR2 sequences are MNHEY and SMNVEV (reference sequence). CDR3 protein: CASSTSSGGTDTQYF. The CDR3 bases are TGTGCCAGCAGCACCTCTAGCGGGGGAACAGATACGCAGTATTTT.

This clonotype was seen only a few times. The gene calls are TRBV9 and TRBJ2-1; D perhaps matches TRBD2 (6 bases). The V end was cut by 2 bases, the J end by 2 bases, with 8 bases between. The germline V gene has CDR1 SGDLS and CDR2 YYNGEE. This CDR3 has 14 residues. CDR3 nucleotides: TGTGCCAGCAGCGTGTGGGGGGCCTACAATGAGCAGTTCTTC. Translating gives CASSVWGAYNEQFF.

The chain combines TRBV5-5 with TRBJ2-5; a possible D gene is TRBD2 (6 bases). The germline V gene has CDR1 SGHKS and CDR2 YYEKEE (reference sequence). The CDR3 is 15 residues long. Trimming removed 4 bases from V and 5 bases from J, with 18 bases in between. The CDR3 nucleotides read TGTGCCAGCAGCGCTACCTCGGGACTGTGGGAGACCCAGTACTTC. Amino acid sequence: CASSATSGLWETQYF. Supplemented by reference TRBV5-5 and TRBJ2-5, the full variable domain reads DAGVTQSPTHLIKTRGQQVTLRCSPISGHKSVSWYQQVLGQGPQFIFQYYEKEERGRGNFPDRFSARQFPNYSSELNVNALLLGDSALYLCASSATSGLWETQYFGPGTRLLVL.

This clonotype has only a few counts. The V call is TRBV9, the J call TRBJ2-5; 11 positions match TRBD2. Germline V gives CDR1 SGDLS, CDR2 YYNGEE. The CDR3 is 16 amino acids. With V trimmed by 3 bases and J by 5 bases, 9 bases remained unmatched. The CDR3 here is CASSGYSGGARETQYF. The CDR3 nucleotides read TGTGCCAGCAGCGGATATAGCGGGGGGGCTAGGGAGACCCAGTACTTC.

This clonotype was observed at least ten times. The rearrangement links TRBV30 to TRBJ2-1; D is ambiguous. There are 14 residues in the CDR3. Germline V lookup: CDR1 GTSNPN, CDR2 SVGIG (reference sequence). Trimming took 7 bases from V and 3 from J, leaving 16 bases between them. CDR3 in amino acids: CASDGRDHYNEQFF. The CDR3 bases are TGTGCCTCCGACGGCCGTGACCACTACAATGAGCAGTTCTTC.

The sample holds a few counts of this clonotype. CDR3 sequence reads: CASSLSLGREQYF. In DNA form, the CDR3 reads TGTGCCAGCAGTTTGAGTCTGGGCAGGGAACAGTACTTC. This sequence joins TRBV6-9 and TRBJ2-7; D possibly corresponds to TRBD1 (5 bases). CDR3 length equals 13 residues. In germline, CDR1 is MNHGY, CDR2 SVAAGI. V was cut by 4 bases and J by 10 bases, with 17 bases left in between.

The sample holds a few counts of this clonotype. The V and J genes are TRBV6-1 and TRBJ2-2, with D unclear. The germline V and J ends were trimmed by 5 bases and 2 bases, with 9 bases remaining between them. CDR1 and CDR2 from the germline V gene are MNHNS and SASEGT. This CDR3 region has 14 residues. Here the CDR3 DNA reads TGTGCCAGCAGTCCCAATGTCAACACCGGGGAGCTGTTTTTT. Translated: CASSPNVNTGELFF.

This clonotype was found a few times. The chain employs TRBV6-1 and TRBJ1-4; 10 bases line up with TRBD1. CDR1 is MNHNS and CDR2 is SASEGT in the germline V gene. This CDR3 spans 14 amino acids. Trimming removed 6 bases from V and 7 bases from J; junction bases left unmatched: 5. CDR3 sequence: CASSSGTGAEKLFF. DNA for the CDR3: TGTGCCAGCAGCTCCGGGACAGGGGCTGAAAAACTGTTTTTT.